This TCR beta chain was sequenced during a study of T cells after yellow fever vaccination. Whole-study results and caveats: Clones from primary vaccination mostly reappeared after the booster (roughly 95% CD4, 88% CD8).

In this sample, this clonotype turned up many times. Its antigen is unidentified. TCR cDNA, made by 5'RACE template switching, carried an added universal primer site and UMIs. A single record per CDR3 protein comes from TCRdb applying MiXCR to the 5' RACE reads. Found here are approximately 250,000 distinct CDR3 sequences, roughly 4.8% of them singletons; the top ten hold roughly 3.4%. V shed 6 bases, J shed 3 bases, and the junction held 9 bases outside the gene matches. Germline V CDR1 and CDR2: SEHNR, FQNEAQ (reference sequence). The CDR3 has 17 amino acids. This clonotype was sampled from a man aged 18 to 29 who received the YFV17D yellow fever vaccine. The sequencing here drew on CD4+ T cells sorted from PBMCs, taken on the day of the yellow fever booster vaccination. The V call is TRBV7-9, the J call TRBJ2-2; 11 bases are shared with TRBD2. CDR3: CASRPPGLAAHTGELFF. CDR3 nucleotide sequence: TGTGCCAGCAGACCCCCGGGACTAGCGGCGCACACCGGGGAGCTGTTTTTT.